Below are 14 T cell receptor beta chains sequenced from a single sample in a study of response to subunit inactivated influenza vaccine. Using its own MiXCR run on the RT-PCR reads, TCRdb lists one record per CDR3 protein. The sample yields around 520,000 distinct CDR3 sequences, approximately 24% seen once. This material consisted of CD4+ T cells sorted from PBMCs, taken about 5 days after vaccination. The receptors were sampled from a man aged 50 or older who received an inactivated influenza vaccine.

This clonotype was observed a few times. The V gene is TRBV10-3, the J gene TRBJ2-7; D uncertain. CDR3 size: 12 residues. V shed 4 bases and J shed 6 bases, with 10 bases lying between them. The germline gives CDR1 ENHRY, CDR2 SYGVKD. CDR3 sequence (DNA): TGTGCCATCAGTGTCCAGGCGGCCGAGCAGTACTTC. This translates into CAISVQAAEQYF.

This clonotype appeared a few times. The DNA of the CDR3 is TGCAGTGCTAGTGACGACTACGAGCAGTACTTC. This gives the protein CSASDDYEQYF. V usage is TRBV20-1 and J usage is TRBJ2-7; D is uncertain. The CDR3 is 11 residues long. The germline gives CDR1 DFQATT, CDR2 SNEGSKA (reference sequence). Trimming left V 3 bases short and J 3 bases short, with 6 bases between.

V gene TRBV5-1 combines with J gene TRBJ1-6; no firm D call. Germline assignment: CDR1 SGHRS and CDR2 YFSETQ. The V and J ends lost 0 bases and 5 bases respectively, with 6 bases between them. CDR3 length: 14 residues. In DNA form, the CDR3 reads TGCGCCAGCAGCTTGGAAGACCATAATTCACCCCTCCACTTT. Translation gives CASSLEDHNSPLHF.

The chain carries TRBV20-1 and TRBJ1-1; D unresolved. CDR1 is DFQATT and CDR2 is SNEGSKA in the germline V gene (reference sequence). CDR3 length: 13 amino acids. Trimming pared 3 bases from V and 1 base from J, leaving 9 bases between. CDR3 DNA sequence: TGCAGTGCTAGTGAACAGCCGAACACTGAAGCTTTCTTT. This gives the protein CSASEQPNTEAFF.

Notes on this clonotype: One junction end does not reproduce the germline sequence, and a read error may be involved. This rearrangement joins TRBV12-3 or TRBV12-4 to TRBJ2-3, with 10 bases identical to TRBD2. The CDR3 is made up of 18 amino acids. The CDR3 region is CASCLRGSASGSTYTQYF. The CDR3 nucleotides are TGTGCCAGCTGTTTAAGGGGTTCGGCTAGCGGGAGTACTTATACGCAGTATTTT.

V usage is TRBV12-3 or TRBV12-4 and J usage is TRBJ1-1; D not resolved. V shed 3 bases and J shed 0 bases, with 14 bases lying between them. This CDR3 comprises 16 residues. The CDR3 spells CASSLGGPPLNTEAFF. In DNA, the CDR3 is TGTGCCAGCAGTTTGGGAGGGCCACCTTTGAACACTGAAGCTTTCTTT.

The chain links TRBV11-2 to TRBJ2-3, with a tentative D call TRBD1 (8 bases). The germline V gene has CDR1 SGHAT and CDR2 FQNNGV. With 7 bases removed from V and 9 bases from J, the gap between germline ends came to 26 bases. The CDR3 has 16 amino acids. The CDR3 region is CASKPSGGGGRATQYF. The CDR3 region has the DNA TGTGCCAGCAAACCGTCAGGGGGCGGGGGTCGGGCGACGCAGTATTTT.

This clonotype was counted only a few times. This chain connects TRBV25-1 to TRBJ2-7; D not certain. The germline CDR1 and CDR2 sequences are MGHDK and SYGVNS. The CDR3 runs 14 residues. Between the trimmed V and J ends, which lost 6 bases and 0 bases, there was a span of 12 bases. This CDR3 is CASRTGSSSYEQYF. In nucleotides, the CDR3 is TGTGCCAGCAGAACCGGGTCTAGCTCCTACGAGCAGTACTTC.

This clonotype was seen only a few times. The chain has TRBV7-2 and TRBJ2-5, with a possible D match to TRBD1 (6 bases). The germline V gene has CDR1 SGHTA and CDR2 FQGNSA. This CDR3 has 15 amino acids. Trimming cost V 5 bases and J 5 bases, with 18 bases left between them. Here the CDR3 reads CASSNDRPSGETQYF. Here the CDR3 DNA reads TGTGCCAGCAGCAACGACAGGCCCTCCGGGGAGACCCAGTACTTC.

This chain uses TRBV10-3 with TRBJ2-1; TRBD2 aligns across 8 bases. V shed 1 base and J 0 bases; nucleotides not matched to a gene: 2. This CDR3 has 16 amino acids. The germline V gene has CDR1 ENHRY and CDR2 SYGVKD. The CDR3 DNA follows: TGTGCCATCAGTGAGTTTGCGGGAGGCTCCTACAATGAGCAGTTCTTC. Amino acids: CAISEFAGGSYNEQFF.

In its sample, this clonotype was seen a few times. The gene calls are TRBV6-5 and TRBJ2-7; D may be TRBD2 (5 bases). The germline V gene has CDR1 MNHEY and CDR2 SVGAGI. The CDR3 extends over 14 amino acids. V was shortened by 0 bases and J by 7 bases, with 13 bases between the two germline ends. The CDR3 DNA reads TGTGCCAGCAGTTACTCCCCAACACCGGGGGAGCAGTACTTC. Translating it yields CASSYSPTPGEQYF.

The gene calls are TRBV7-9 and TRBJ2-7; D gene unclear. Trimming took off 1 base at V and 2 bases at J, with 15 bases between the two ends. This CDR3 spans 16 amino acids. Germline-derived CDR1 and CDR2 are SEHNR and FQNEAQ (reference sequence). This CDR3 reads CASSLDAWTATYEQYF. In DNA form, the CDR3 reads TGTGCCAGCAGCTTAGACGCTTGGACCGCCACCTACGAGCAGTACTTC. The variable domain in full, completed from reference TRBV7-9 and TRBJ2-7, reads DTGVSQNPRHKITKRGQNVTFRCDPISEHNRLYWYRQTLGQGPEFLTYFQNEAQLEKSRLLSDRFSAERPKGSFSTLEIQRTEQGDSAMYLCASSLDAWTATYEQYFGPGTRLTVT.

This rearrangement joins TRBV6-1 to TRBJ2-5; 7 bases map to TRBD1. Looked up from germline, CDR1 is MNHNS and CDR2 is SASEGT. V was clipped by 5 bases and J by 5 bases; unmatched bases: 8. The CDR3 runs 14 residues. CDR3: CASSQGGFRETQYF. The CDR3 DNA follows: TGTGCCAGCAGTCAAGGGGGCTTTAGGGAGACCCAGTACTTC.

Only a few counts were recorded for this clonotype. The CDR3 bases are TGCAGTGCTAGATCCGGGACAGGGGATCCCGGGGAGCTGTTTTTT. Translation: CSARSGTGDPGELFF. The chain joins TRBV20-1 to TRBJ2-2; 10 bases are shared with TRBD1. Germline CDR1 and CDR2: DFQATT and SNEGSKA (reference sequence). Losses at the gene ends were 2 bases for V and 6 bases for J; bases not matched to a gene: 6. CDR3 length equals 15 residues.